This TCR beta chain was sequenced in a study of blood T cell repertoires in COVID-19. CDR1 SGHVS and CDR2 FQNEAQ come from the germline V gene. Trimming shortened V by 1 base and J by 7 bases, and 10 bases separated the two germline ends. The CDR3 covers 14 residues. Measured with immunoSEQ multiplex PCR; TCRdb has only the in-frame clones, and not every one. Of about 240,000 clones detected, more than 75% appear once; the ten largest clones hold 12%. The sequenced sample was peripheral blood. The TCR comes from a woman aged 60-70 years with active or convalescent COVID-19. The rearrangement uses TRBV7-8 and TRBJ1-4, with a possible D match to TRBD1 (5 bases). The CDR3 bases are TGTGCCAGCAGCTTAGTTACAGGCGGTGAAAAACTGTTTTTT. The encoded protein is CASSLVTGGEKLFF.